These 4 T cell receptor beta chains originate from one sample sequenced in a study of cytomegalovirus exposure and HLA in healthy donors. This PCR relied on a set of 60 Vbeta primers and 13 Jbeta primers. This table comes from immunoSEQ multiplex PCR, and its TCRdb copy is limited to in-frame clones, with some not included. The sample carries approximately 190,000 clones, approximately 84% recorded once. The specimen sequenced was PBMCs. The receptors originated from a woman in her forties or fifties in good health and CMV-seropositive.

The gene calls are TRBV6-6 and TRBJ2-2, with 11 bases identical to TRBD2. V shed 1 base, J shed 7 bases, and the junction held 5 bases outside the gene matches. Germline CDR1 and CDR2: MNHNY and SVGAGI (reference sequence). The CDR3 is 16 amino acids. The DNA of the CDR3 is TGTGCCAGCAGTTACTTAGAGACTAGCGGGATCGGGGAGCTGTTTTTT. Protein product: CASSYLETSGIGELFF.

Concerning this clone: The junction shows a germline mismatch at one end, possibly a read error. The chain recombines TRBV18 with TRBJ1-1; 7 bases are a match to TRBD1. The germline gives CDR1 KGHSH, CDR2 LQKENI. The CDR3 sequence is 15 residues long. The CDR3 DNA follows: TGTGCCAGCTCAATAACAGGGGTCACGAACACTGGAGCTTTCTTT. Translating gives CASSITGVTNTGAFF.

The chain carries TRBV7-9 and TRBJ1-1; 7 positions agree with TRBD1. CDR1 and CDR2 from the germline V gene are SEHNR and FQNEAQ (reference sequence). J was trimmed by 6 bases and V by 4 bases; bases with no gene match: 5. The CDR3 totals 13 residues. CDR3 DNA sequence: TGTGCCAGCAGCTCAGACAGGGCGGCTGAAGCTTTCTTT. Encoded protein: CASSSDRAAEAFF.

The CDR3 bases are TGTGCCTACGATAGCTTTGACGGGGAGCTGTTTTTT. Encoded protein: CAYDSFDGELFF. This chain joins TRBV30 and TRBJ2-2; D call uncertain. With 7 bases removed from V and 7 bases from J, the gap between germline ends came to 13 bases. Germline V gives CDR1 GTSNPN, CDR2 SVGIG (reference sequence). The CDR3 length is 12 residues.